The 26 T cell receptor beta chains reported below all come from one sample, sequenced in a study of early T cells in non-severe SARS-CoV-2 infection. TCRdb processed the 5' RACE reads anew with MiXCR; each CDR3 protein has one entry. The sample holds about 30,000 distinct CDR3 sequences, about 3.9% seen once. Sequencing input: whole blood. These receptors were collected from an adult who was a healthcare worker with PCR-confirmed SARS-CoV-2 infection or an uninfected control (not recorded which).

This clonotype occurred a few times. This chain uses TRBV4-1 with TRBJ1-4; 7 positions agree with TRBD1. V lost 4 bases, J lost 0 bases, and 5 bases stayed unmatched. This CDR3 comprises 16 residues. The germline V gene encodes CDR1 MGHRA and CDR2 YSYEKL. CDR3 protein: CASSPRTGATNEKLFF. CDR3 DNA sequence: TGCGCCAGCAGCCCCCGGACAGGCGCAACTAATGAAAAACTGTTTTTT.

This clonotype was seen ten or more times. The CDR3 sequence is CASSLRTAGDLQETQYF. The CDR3 nucleotides are TGTGCCAGCAGCTTAAGGACGGCGGGAGACCTCCAAGAGACCCAGTACTTC. The chain carries TRBV7-7 and TRBJ2-5, with 7 bases lining up with TRBD2. The CDR3 extends over 17 amino acids. V dropped 2 bases and J dropped 1; count of bases not matched to a gene: 10. The germline V gene has CDR1 SSHAT and CDR2 FNYEAQ (reference sequence).

At least ten counts were recorded for this clonotype. The rearrangement links TRBV6-1 to TRBJ1-4; no firm D call. This CDR3 comprises 15 residues. The germline V gene has CDR1 MNHNS and CDR2 SASEGT. V lost 4 bases to trimming and J lost 0 bases, with 9 bases between them. The CDR3 DNA reads TGTGCCAGCAGTGGAGCCGCCACAACTAATGAAAAACTGTTTTTT. Its translation: CASSGAATTNEKLFF.

This clonotype came up many times. This chain connects TRBV11-2 to TRBJ1-1; unclear D gene. Trimming removed 1 base from V and 1 base from J, with 10 bases in between. The CDR3 covers 15 residues. From germline, CDR1 is SGHAT and CDR2 FQNNGV. The CDR3 sequence is CASSLAPVTNTEAFF. The CDR3 DNA sequence: TGTGCCAGCAGCTTAGCCCCGGTCACGAACACTGAAGCTTTCTTT.

V and J are TRBV3-1 and TRBJ1-1; D uncertain. This CDR3 spans 15 amino acids. V was trimmed by 4 bases and J by 3 bases, leaving 15 bases between them. Germline lookup yields CDR1 LGHDT and CDR2 YNNKEL (reference sequence). The CDR3 here is CASSPLQLSDTEAFF. The CDR3 nucleotides read TGTGCCAGCAGCCCGCTACAGCTATCGGACACTGAAGCTTTCTTT.

This clonotype was detected ten times or more. This chain links TRBV5-1 with TRBJ1-1, with 7 positions matching TRBD1. Germline loops: CDR1 SGHRS, CDR2 YFSETQ. The V gene end was trimmed by 4 bases and the J gene end by 1 base; junction bases not matched to a gene: 7. The CDR3 consists of 15 residues. CDR3 sequence: CASSKEGQRNTEAFF. CDR3 nucleotides: TGCGCCAGCAGCAAGGAGGGACAGCGGAACACTGAAGCTTTCTTT.

This clonotype was seen a handful of times. This sequence joins TRBV12-3 or TRBV12-4 and TRBJ1-1; D is uncertain. This CDR3 is built from 19 residues. Trimming shortened V by 0 bases and J by 1 base, and 21 bases separated the two germline ends. CDR3 bases: TGTGCCAGCAGTTTAGCGCTCCCGGGTCCCCCCCCTGGGAACACTGAAGCTTTCTTT. Translated, it gives CASSLALPGPPPGNTEAFF.

This clonotype appeared a few times. This rearrangement joins TRBV6-2 or TRBV6-3 to TRBJ1-2; D gene uncertain. This CDR3 has 13 residues. V gave up 7 bases and J gave up 7 bases, with 16 bases separating them. Germline lookup yields CDR1 MNHEY and CDR2 SVGEGT. DNA of the CDR3: TGTGCCAGCAATATCGGCCCAACGGCTGGCTACACCTTC. Translated, it gives CASNIGPTAGYTF.

This clonotype was recorded many times. The chain uses TRBV19 and TRBJ1-3; possibly TRBD1 for D (5 bases). V was cut by 5 bases and J by 2 bases, with 19 bases left in between. Germline-derived CDR1 and CDR2 are LNHDA and SQIVND (reference sequence). The CDR3 covers 17 residues. CDR3 amino acids: CASSPNRATATGNTIYF. CDR3 coding DNA: TGTGCCAGTAGTCCTAATAGGGCGACAGCTACTGGAAACACCATATATTTT.

Ten or more counts support this clonotype. The chain uses TRBV7-2 and TRBJ1-5, with D possibly TRBD1 on 6 matching bases. V was cut by 3 bases and J by 9 bases, with 15 bases left in between. This CDR3 region has 14 residues. CDR1 and CDR2 from the germline V gene are SGHTA and FQGNSA. The CDR3 sequence: CASSFPGGDRPQHF. The CDR3 region has the DNA TGTGCCAGCAGCTTTCCCGGGGGCGATCGGCCCCAGCATTTT.

Ten or more counts support this clonotype. The V and J genes are TRBV12-3 or TRBV12-4 and TRBJ2-7, with 8 bases fitting TRBD1. The CDR3 runs 16 residues. J was trimmed by 5 bases and V by 1 base; bases with no gene match: 10. CDR3 in DNA: TGTGCCAGCAGTTTAGGGACAGGGTTTTTTAGGGACGAGCAGTACTTC. It translates to CASSLGTGFFRDEQYF.

This clonotype was detected many times. The rearrangement joins TRBV18 to TRBJ2-7; weak D call: TRBD2 (5 bases). This CDR3 is 16 amino acids long. The V gene's germline CDR1 is KGHSH and CDR2 LQKENI. V was cut by 2 bases and J by 1 base, with 15 bases left in between. CDR3 in DNA: TGTGCCAGCTCACCATTGGGAAGCGGAACTTCCTACGAGCAGTACTTC. Amino acid sequence: CASSPLGSGTSYEQYF.

This clonotype occurred many times. The V and J genes are TRBV6-6 and TRBJ2-3; 8 nucleotides align to TRBD1. This CDR3 spans 15 amino acids. Germline V gives CDR1 MNHNY, CDR2 SVGAGI (reference sequence). Germline trimming cut 5 bases from V and 0 bases from J; bases unmatched to any gene: 4. CDR3 protein: CASSDRGRSTDTQYF. CDR3 nucleotides: TGTGCCAGCAGTGACAGGGGTAGAAGCACAGATACGCAGTATTTT.

The sample holds many counts of this clonotype. The chain has TRBV5-1 and TRBJ2-2, with D perhaps matching TRBD1 or TRBD2 (5 bases each). The V end lost 4 bases, the J end lost 7 bases, and 17 bases lay between the germline ends. Germline-derived CDR1 and CDR2 are SGHRS and YFSETQ. CDR3 length equals 15 residues. DNA of the CDR3: TGCGCCAGCAGCGCCGACACGGGGCCAGGCGGGGAGCTGTTTTTT. Amino acids: CASSADTGPGGELFF.

The sample holds a few counts of this clonotype. The rearrangement links TRBV7-9 to TRBJ2-1; TRBD1 agrees at 9 bases. The J segment lost 5 bases and the V segment lost 2 bases, leaving 7 bases of the junction unmatched. Germline V gene data show CDR1 as SEHNR and CDR2 as FQNEAQ (reference sequence). The CDR3 is 16 amino acids. In DNA, the CDR3 is TGTGCCAGCAGCTTATGGGCGGGACAGGGTAACAATGAGCAGTTCTTC. It yields the protein CASSLWAGQGNNEQFF.

This clonotype was observed at least ten times. The genes are TRBV12-3 or TRBV12-4 and TRBJ1-6; the D is unclear. Trimming pared 1 base from V and 9 bases from J, leaving 16 bases between. CDR3 length: 16 amino acids. CDR3 sequence (DNA): TGTGCCAGCAGTTTAGGGTGGGTCGGCCGGGGTTCACCCCTCCACTTT. Translation: CASSLGWVGRGSPLHF.

This clonotype came up many times. The rearrangement uses TRBV5-4 and TRBJ2-2; tentative D call: TRBD2 (6 bases). The CDR3 runs to 15 residues. The V gene lost 2 bases and the J gene lost 2 bases, with 10 bases spanning the gap. Germline CDR1 and CDR2: SGHNT and YYREEE (reference sequence). CDR3 DNA sequence: TGTGCCAGCAGCTTCCGGGGGACCAACACCGGGGAGCTGTTTTTT. Amino acids: CASSFRGTNTGELFF.

The gene calls are TRBV20-1 and TRBJ2-7, with D unresolved. V was pared by 4 bases and J by 6 bases, with 19 bases between. The CDR3 sequence is 14 residues long. The germline V gene encodes CDR1 DFQATT and CDR2 SNEGSKA (reference sequence). The CDR3 nucleotides read TGCAGTGCTACCCAGACTCTCTCCCTCGGCGAGCAGTACTTC. Its translation: CSATQTLSLGEQYF.

This clonotype was found many times. The V gene is TRBV7-2, the J gene TRBJ2-5; D is unclear. V lost 10 bases and J lost 5, with 14 bases in between. Germline V gene lookup returns CDR1 SGHTA and CDR2 FQGNSA. The CDR3 covers 12 residues. Here the CDR3 DNA reads TGTGCCACCGGGTCCACTTCGGAGACCCAGTACTTC. It codes for CATGSTSETQYF.

This clonotype was recorded at least ten times. The J gene is TRBJ2-1, the V gene TRBV9, with 12 bases fitting TRBD2. The V segment lost 4 bases and the J segment 0 bases; nucleotides outside the gene matches: 8. The CDR3 totals 18 residues. In germline, CDR1 is SGDLS, CDR2 YYNGEE. The CDR3 loop reads CASSLTSGSPSSYNEQFF. The CDR3 nucleotides read TGTGCCAGCAGCCTGACTAGCGGGAGTCCGAGCTCCTACAATGAGCAGTTCTTC. Looking up the rest from reference TRBV9 and TRBJ2-1 gives the full variable domain: DSGVTQTPKHLITATGQRVTLRCSPRSGDLSVYWYQQSLDQGLQFLIQYYNGEERAKGNILERFSAQQFPDLHSELNLSSLELGDSALYFCASSLTSGSPSSYNEQFFGPGTRLTVL.

This clonotype came up many times. V is TRBV10-1 and J is TRBJ2-1; 9 nucleotides match TRBD2. The CDR3 is 14 residues long. V lost 8 bases to trimming and J lost 2 bases; unmatched junction nucleotides: 4. Germline V gives CDR1 WNHNN, CDR2 SYGVQD (reference sequence). Written as DNA, the CDR3 is TGCGCCAGCGGCGAGCGGGAGGCCTACAATGAGCAGTTCTTC. This gives the protein CASGEREAYNEQFF.

In this sample, this clonotype turned up many times. This chain joins TRBV18 and TRBJ1-2; no reliable D call. This CDR3 region has 14 residues. Germline V gene data show CDR1 as KGHSH and CDR2 as LQKENI. The ends were cut back, 3 bases at V and 5 bases at J, with 13 bases in the middle. The CDR3 loop is CASSPDLLPYGYTF. The DNA for the CDR3 is TGTGCCAGCTCACCGGACTTACTCCCTTATGGCTACACCTTC.

This clonotype occurred many times. The V gene is TRBV12-3 or TRBV12-4, the J gene TRBJ1-3; a possible D gene is TRBD1 (6 bases). V shed 7 bases and J shed 7 bases, with 11 bases lying between them. This CDR3 has 12 amino acids. CDR3 bases: TGTGCCAGCACCTTAGACAGGAACACCATATATTTT. Its translation is CASTLDRNTIYF.

This clonotype was counted many times. CDR3 coding DNA: TGTGCCAGCAGTTCCGGGCTGGTACGTGAAAAACTGTTTTTT. It encodes CASSSGLVREKLFF. The chain employs TRBV27 and TRBJ1-4; D is undetermined. The CDR3 contains 14 residues. Trimming removed 4 bases from V and 7 bases from J, with 13 bases in between. The germline gives CDR1 MNHEY, CDR2 SMNVEV (reference sequence).

This clonotype occurred many times. This sequence joins TRBV6-6 and TRBJ2-6; possibly TRBD1 or TRBD2 for D (5 bases each). V was cut by 7 bases and J by 0 bases, with 10 bases left in between. The CDR3 sequence is 15 residues long. The germline V gene encodes CDR1 MNHNY and CDR2 SVGAGI (reference sequence). Here the CDR3 DNA reads TGTGCCAGCAATAAGGGGACCTCTGGGGCCAACGTCCTGACTTTC. This translates into CASNKGTSGANVLTF.

The CDR3 here is CASSSRDPRTDTQYF. The CDR3, as DNA: TGTGCCAGCAGTTCCCGGGACCCTCGCACAGATACGCAGTATTTT. The chain uses TRBV6-6 and TRBJ2-3; TRBD1 or TRBD2 may be the D gene (5 bases each). The CDR3 is made up of 15 amino acids. Germline-derived CDR1 and CDR2 are MNHNY and SVGAGI (reference sequence). The V end was cut by 4 bases, the J end by 1 base, with 12 bases between.